Below, 5 T cell receptor beta chains from the same sample are listed, as sequenced in a study of T cell changes during pregnancy in multiple sclerosis. Sequencing was performed with immunoSEQ multiplex PCR; in TCRdb, only in-frame clones are kept and a portion is missing. Of under 85,000 clones in the sample, roughly 90% are singletons; the top ten hold over 7.5%. The sample consisted of peripheral blood, taken after pregnancy. The receptors come from a female donor in good health, enrolled as a control in a pregnancy study.

This chain links TRBV5-1 with TRBJ2-5, with TRBD2 as a possible D gene (6 bases). The CDR3 contains 14 residues. V dropped 1 base and J dropped 0 bases, with 7 bases sitting between them. The V gene's germline CDR1 is SGHRS and CDR2 YFSETQ. Here the CDR3 DNA reads TGCGCCAGCAGCTTGCGGAGGGACCAAGAGACCCAGTACTTC. Translation: CASSLRRDQETQYF.

This chain joins TRBV27 and TRBJ2-2; TRBD2 aligns across 7 bases. The CDR3 totals 16 residues. J lost 4 bases, V lost 5 bases, and 10 bases had no gene match. Per germline, CDR1 MNHEY and CDR2 SMNVEV (reference sequence). In DNA form, the CDR3 reads TGTGCCAGCAGTGCCCCCCGGGGGGTGTGCACCGGGGAGCTGTTTTTT. It is translated as CASSAPRGVCTGELFF.

V usage is TRBV7-7 and J usage is TRBJ2-5; 8 nucleotides line up with TRBD1. The CDR3 has 18 amino acids. J gave up 2 bases and V 3 bases, and 14 bases lay outside the gene matches. The germline V gene has CDR1 SSHAT and CDR2 FNYEAQ (reference sequence). DNA for the CDR3: TGTGCCAGCAGCTTCGGGCAGGGGGCACAACAAAGACAAGAGACCCAGTACTTC. Translation gives CASSFGQGAQQRQETQYF.

The chain links TRBV7-8 to TRBJ2-3; D gene unclear. Germline loops: CDR1 SGHVS, CDR2 FQNEAQ. V lost 2 bases to trimming and J lost 4 bases, with 13 bases between them. This CDR3 comprises 15 residues. Written as DNA, the CDR3 is TGTGCCAGCAGCTTAATGGTACAGCCGTCAGATACGCAGTATTTT. This sequence encodes CASSLMVQPSDTQYF. The entire variable domain, with the rest obtained from reference TRBV7-8 and TRBJ2-3, is as follows: GAGVSQSPRYKVAKRGQDVALRCDPISGHVSLFWYQQALGQGPEFLTYFQNEAQLDKSGLPSDRFFAERPEGSVSTLKIQRTQQEDSAVYLCASSLMVQPSDTQYFGPGTRLTVL.

This clone has a single count. This chain links TRBV6-5 with TRBJ2-3; 8 nucleotides match TRBD2. The junction had 3 bases not matched to a gene; V was cut back by 6 bases and J by 1 base. Germline lookup yields CDR1 MNHEY and CDR2 SVGAGI. CDR3 length: 14 amino acids. The CDR3 DNA is TGTGCCAGCAGGCTCGGGGGGGGCACAGATACGCAGTATTTT. Translating it yields CASRLGGGTDTQYF.